Each of the 14 T cell receptor beta chains below was sequenced from the same sample in a study of T cells in Graves' hyperthyroidism and ophthalmopathy. There were TCR beta CDR3 regions amplified from RNA transcripts. The HTBI primer set was used in a first-round RT-PCR of the TCR CDR3. Each CDR3 protein gets one entry after TCRdb re-called the multiplex PCR reads with MiXCR. The sample records about 520,000 distinct CDR3 sequences, roughly a quarter being singletons. The sample taken for sequencing was blood. These receptors were obtained from a woman aged 25-40 years with Graves' ophthalmopathy.

This clonotype has a handful of counts. Germline is not matched at one junction end, which may reflect a read error. J is TRBJ2-2 and V is TRBV3-1, with 15 nucleotides matching TRBD2. This CDR3 comprises 15 residues. The germline V gene has CDR1 LGHDT and CDR2 YNNKEL (reference sequence). The CDR3 bases are TGCGCTACGGGACTAGCGGGGGGGAACACCGGGGAGCTGTTTTTT. This codes for CATGLAGGNTGELFF.

This clonotype was detected many times. The chain is built from TRBV6-1 and TRBJ1-3, with D possibly TRBD1 on 5 matching bases. V lost 6 bases and J 2 bases, leaving 11 bases between the germline ends. This CDR3 is 14 amino acids long. CDR1 and CDR2 (germline): MNHNS, SASEGT. CDR3 sequence reads: CASSRQNAGNTIYF. CDR3 bases: TGTGCCAGCAGCCGACAGAACGCTGGAAACACCATATATTTT.

In its sample, this clonotype was seen many times. V gene TRBV12-3 or TRBV12-4 combines with J gene TRBJ2-2, with 9 bases lining up with TRBD2. The ends lost 3 bases at V and 7 bases at J; junction bases unmatched: 6. The CDR3 spans 15 residues. CDR3 sequence: CASSLSSGAGGELFF. DNA of the CDR3: TGTGCCAGCAGTTTGTCTAGCGGGGCGGGCGGGGAGCTGTTTTTT.

This clonotype was counted ten times or more. V and J are TRBV10-3 and TRBJ2-7; maybe TRBD2 (6 bases). This CDR3 comprises 15 residues. Trimming stripped 8 bases from V and 5 bases from J, with 22 bases between. Germline V gene lookup returns CDR1 ENHRY and CDR2 SYGVKD. CDR3 bases: TGTGCCATCGACCCAAGGGGAGGTGGTGGGAACGAGCAGTACTTC. It yields the protein CAIDPRGGGGNEQYF.

The gene calls are TRBV4-1 and TRBJ2-7; TRBD2 matches at 10 bases. CDR3 length equals 18 residues. The V and J ends lost 2 bases and 3 bases, in that order; junction bases with no gene match: 13. Germline V gives CDR1 MGHRA, CDR2 YSYEKL. This CDR3 is CASSQFPRVAGGNYEQYF. The CDR3 nucleotides are TGCGCCAGCAGCCAATTCCCCCGGGTAGCGGGGGGTAACTACGAGCAGTACTTC.

This clonotype was observed a handful of times. This sequence joins TRBV4-1 and TRBJ2-2; a possible D gene is TRBD2 (6 bases). Germline V gives CDR1 MGHRA, CDR2 YSYEKL. The CDR3 consists of 14 residues. The germline V and J ends were trimmed by 6 bases and 9 bases, with 17 bases remaining between them. The DNA for the CDR3 is TGCGCCAGCAGGCCCGCGGGGCCGCCCCGGGAGCTGTTTTTT. Protein sequence: CASRPAGPPRELFF.

This clonotype has just a few counts. V usage is TRBV6-2 or TRBV6-3 and J usage is TRBJ2-7; tentatively, D is TRBD1 (6 bases). V lost 7 bases to trimming and J lost 2 bases, with 9 bases between them. The germline V gene encodes CDR1 MNHEY and CDR2 SVGEGT. This CDR3 region has 12 residues. CDR3 region: CASKGVTYEQYF. The CDR3 coding sequence is TGTGCCAGCAAGGGGGTTACCTACGAGCAGTACTTC.

This clonotype was found many times. The chain recombines TRBV7-2 with TRBJ1-2; 9 bases fit TRBD1. With V trimmed by 0 bases and J by 4 bases, 9 bases remained unmatched. Germline V gene sequence: CDR1 SGHTA, CDR2 FQGNSA. This CDR3 is built from 17 residues. CDR3 in amino acids: CASSLAWRDREGYGYTF. DNA of the CDR3: TGTGCCAGCAGCTTAGCGTGGAGGGACAGGGAGGGCTATGGCTACACCTTC.

This clonotype came up many times. DNA for the CDR3: TGTGCCACCAGCAGAGACAGGGCCAACGCTGAAGCTTTCTTT. This encodes CATSRDRANAEAFF. The chain has TRBV15 and TRBJ1-1; TRBD1 is a possible D gene (5 bases). The length of the CDR3 is 14 residues. V was shortened by 0 bases and J by 6 bases, with 11 bases between the two germline ends. CDR1 and CDR2 (germline): LNHNV, YYDKDF (reference sequence).

This clonotype was found a few times. J is TRBJ1-2 and V is TRBV7-2, with 7 positions matching TRBD1. Germline values: CDR1 SGHTA, CDR2 FQGNSA. Trimming at V came to 4 bases and at J to 8 bases, leaving 7 bases not matched to a gene. CDR3 size: 13 residues. The CDR3 DNA reads TGTGCCAGCAGCTCCTCTCAGGGGGGAGGCTACACCTTC. It yields the protein CASSSSQGGGYTF.

This clonotype was seen at least ten times. The J gene is TRBJ2-2, the V gene TRBV27; D remains unclear. Per germline, CDR1 MNHEY and CDR2 SMNVEV (reference sequence). This CDR3 region has 16 residues. With 6 bases removed from V and 3 bases from J, the gap between germline ends came to 17 bases. CDR3 protein: CASSPKSWFDTGELFF. CDR3 coding DNA: TGTGCCAGCAGCCCTAAATCATGGTTTGACACCGGGGAGCTGTTTTTT.

This clonotype was detected only once. The chain is built from TRBV20-1 and TRBJ1-2; D call uncertain. V lost 2 bases, J lost 4 bases, and 8 bases lay in between. The germline V gene has CDR1 DFQATT and CDR2 SNEGSKA (reference sequence). This CDR3 has 12 amino acids. This CDR3 reads CSARIGPYGYTF. CDR3 bases: TGCAGTGCTAGAATCGGGCCCTATGGCTACACCTTC.

The J gene is TRBJ1-5, the V gene TRBV19; 8 nucleotides line up with TRBD1. The ends lost 5 bases at V and 1 base at J; junction bases unmatched: 4. CDR1 and CDR2 from the germline V gene are LNHDA and SQIVND (reference sequence). The length of the CDR3 is 15 residues. The DNA of the CDR3 is TGTGCCAGTAGTCCCCGGGACAGGAGCAATCAGCCCCAGCATTTT. Translation gives CASSPRDRSNQPQHF.

This clonotype was seen a few times. The chain recombines TRBV2 with TRBJ1-2, with D maybe TRBD1 (6 bases). Germline V CDR1 and CDR2: SNHLY, FYNNEI. V lost 10 bases and J lost 7, with 19 bases in between. The CDR3 spans 13 residues. CDR3 amino acids: CATPGVGYCGYTF. The CDR3 region has the DNA TGTGCCACCCCAGGGGTGGGCTACTGTGGCTACACCTTC.